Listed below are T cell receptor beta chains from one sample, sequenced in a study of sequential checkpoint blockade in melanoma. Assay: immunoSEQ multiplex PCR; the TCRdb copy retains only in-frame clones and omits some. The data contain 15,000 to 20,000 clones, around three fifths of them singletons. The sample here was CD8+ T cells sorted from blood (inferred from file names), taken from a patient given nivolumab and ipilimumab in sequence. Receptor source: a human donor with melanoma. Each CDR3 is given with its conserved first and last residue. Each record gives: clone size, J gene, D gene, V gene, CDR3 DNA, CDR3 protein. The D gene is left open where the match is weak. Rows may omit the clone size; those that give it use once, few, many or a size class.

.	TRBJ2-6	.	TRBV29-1	TGCAGCGTTGGGGGGGAGCAGGGGGACTCTGGGGCCAACGTCCTGACTTTC	CSVGGEQGDSGANVLTF
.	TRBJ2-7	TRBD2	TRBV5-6	TGTGCCAGCAGCTTCGCTGGCGGGGGAGAGCAGTACTTC	CASSFAGGGEQYF
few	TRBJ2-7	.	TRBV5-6	TGTGCCAGCAGCTTGGGCGGGCAGACTTACTACGAGCAGTACTTC	CASSLGGQTYYEQYF
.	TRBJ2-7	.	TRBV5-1	TGCGCCAGCAGCCTGACTTTTGGTGTCTACGAGCAGTACTTC	CASSLTFGVYEQYF
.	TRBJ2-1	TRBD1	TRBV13	TGTGCCAGCAGCTTCACGGGACAGGGGGCGAATGAGCAGTTCTTC	CASSFTGQGANEQFF
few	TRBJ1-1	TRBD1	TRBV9	TGTGCCAGCAGTTTGGAGGGGGCACCTAACACTGAAGCTTTCTTT	CASSLEGAPNTEAFF
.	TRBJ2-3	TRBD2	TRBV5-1	TGCGCCAGCAGCTGGACTAGCGGGGGGGCCGGGGCCGCGGAGGGAGATACGCAGTATTTT	CASSWTSGGAGAAEGDTQYF
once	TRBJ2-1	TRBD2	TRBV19	TGTGCCAGTAGTCTTAGCGGGAGGGCCGCTGAGCAGTTCTTC	CASSLSGRAAEQFF
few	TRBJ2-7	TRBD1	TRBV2	TGTGCCAGCAGTCAGGGACAGCTGGAGCAGTACTTC	CASSQGQLEQYF
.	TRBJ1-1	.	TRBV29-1	TGCAGCGATTTACCGGGTCCCCTCGGCCGTGCTTTCTTT	CSDLPGPLGRAFF
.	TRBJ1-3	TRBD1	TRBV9	TGTGCCAGCAGCGACCCGGGACAGGGGCCGATCTCTGGAAACACCATATATTTT	CASSDPGQGPISGNTIYF
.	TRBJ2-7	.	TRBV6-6	TGTGCCAGCGGGACATCTCCCTACGAGCAGTACTTC	CASGTSPYEQYF
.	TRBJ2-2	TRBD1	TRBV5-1	TGCGCCAGCAGCCTATACGGACAGGAGAACACCGGGGAGCTGTTTTTT	CASSLYGQENTGELFF
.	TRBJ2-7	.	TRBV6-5	TGTGCCAGCAGTTTCTCTCTGGGGGCGGACGAGCAGTACTTC	CASSFSLGADEQYF
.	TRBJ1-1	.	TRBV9	TGTGCCAGCAGCCGTAGCACCGGGTTTGAAGCTTTCTTT	CASSRSTGFEAFF
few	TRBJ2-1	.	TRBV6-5	TGTGCCAGCAGTTTCGGCAATGAGCAGTTCTTC	CASSFGNEQFF
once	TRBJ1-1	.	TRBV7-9	TGTGCCAGCAGCCAGGGATCCTCGGACACTGAAGCTTTCTTT	CASSQGSSDTEAFF
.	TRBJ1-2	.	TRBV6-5	TGTGCCAGCAGTTTATCGGGAGGAGGCCACGGCTACACCTTC	CASSLSGGGHGYTF
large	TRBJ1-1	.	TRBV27	TGTGCCAGCAGTTTTAGGAGTAACACTGAAGCTTTCTTT	CASSFRSNTEAFF
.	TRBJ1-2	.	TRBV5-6	TGTGCCAGCAGCTTGACAGAGCGGCTGACCTTC	CASSLTERLTF
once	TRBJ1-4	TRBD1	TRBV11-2	TGTGCCAGCAGCACGACAGGGAGTAATGAAAAACTGTTTTTT	CASSTTGSNEKLFF
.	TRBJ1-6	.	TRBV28	TGTGCCAGCAGTTGGGCAGTGAGCTCCTATAATTCACCCCTCCACTTT	CASSWAVSSYNSPLHF
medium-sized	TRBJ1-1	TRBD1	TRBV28	TGTGCCAGCAGTTTAACCGGGATGACAGGGAATGGAGCTTTCTTT	CASSLTGMTGNGAFF
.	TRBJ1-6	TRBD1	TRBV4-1	TGCGCCAGCAGCCAAAGCTTGGACAGGGGTAACAGACCCCTCCACTTT	CASSQSLDRGNRPLHF
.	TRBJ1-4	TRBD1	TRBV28	TGTGCCAGCAGTTTACTGGACAGGGGTGGGCCTAATGAAAAACTGTTTTTT	CASSLLDRGGPNEKLFF
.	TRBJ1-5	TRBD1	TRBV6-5	TGTGCCAGCAGCCTTGGACAGGGATACAATCAGCCCCAGCATTTT	CASSLGQGYNQPQHF
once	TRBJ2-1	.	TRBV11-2	TGTGCCAGCGGAGGGTACAATGAGCAGTTCTTC	CASGGYNEQFF
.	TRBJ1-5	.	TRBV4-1	TGCGCCAGCAGCCAAGACGCCAGGGGCCCCAATCAGCCCCAGCATTTT	CASSQDARGPNQPQHF
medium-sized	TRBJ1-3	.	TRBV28	TGTGCCAGCAGTTTAACAGGGAACTCTGGAAACACCATATATTTT	CASSLTGNSGNTIYF